The 29 T cell receptor beta chains reported below all come from one sample, sequenced in a study of response to subunit inactivated influenza vaccine. TCRdb fed the RT-PCR reads into MiXCR, producing one record per CDR3 protein. The table lists 150,000 or so distinct CDR3 sequences, approximately 11% of them singletons. Material: non-naive T cells sorted from PBMCs, obtained about 40 days after vaccination. These receptor sequences come from a man aged 50 to 59 who received an inactivated influenza vaccine.

This chain links TRBV5-5 with TRBJ2-1; 11 bases agree with TRBD2. This CDR3 is built from 16 residues. Germline V gene lookup returns CDR1 SGHKS and CDR2 YYEKEE (reference sequence). V shed 2 bases, J shed 9 bases, and the junction held 10 bases outside the gene matches. The CDR3 loop is CASSFLAGGGVGEQFF. CDR3 coding DNA: TGTGCCAGCAGCTTCCTAGCGGGGGGCGGGGTGGGTGAGCAGTTCTTC.

The gene calls are TRBV28 and TRBJ2-1; 10 nucleotides match TRBD2. With V trimmed by 7 bases and J by 9 bases, 12 bases remained unmatched. Germline values: CDR1 MDHEN, CDR2 SYDVKM. The length of the CDR3 is 15 residues. The CDR3: CASNPGTSVLSEQFF. CDR3 sequence (DNA): TGTGCCAGCAATCCCGGGACTAGCGTCCTCAGTGAGCAGTTCTTC. The full variable domain, in which reference TRBV28 and TRBJ2-1 provide the parts outside the CDR3, is DVKVTQSSRYLVKRTGEKVFLECVQDMDHENMFWYRQDPGLGLRLIYFSYDVKMKEKGDIPEGYSVSREKKERFSLILESASTNQTSMYLCASNPGTSVLSEQFFGPGTRLTVL.

This clonotype has at least ten counts. The V and J genes are TRBV7-2 and TRBJ2-7; TRBD2 aligns across 10 bases. The CDR3 spans 16 residues. Germline assignment: CDR1 SGHTA and CDR2 FQGNSA. After removal of 0 bases from V and 6 bases from J, the junction contained 8 bases not matched to a gene. The CDR3 DNA sequence: TGTGCCAGCAGCTTAGCGCCCCTAGCGGGGGCATCCGAGCAGTACTTC. Its translation: CASSLAPLAGASEQYF.

This clonotype occurred many times. The chain carries TRBV4-3 and TRBJ1-1; D may be TRBD1 (5 bases). Trimming took off 0 bases at V and 6 bases at J, with 14 bases between the two ends. The CDR3 extends over 15 amino acids. Germline-derived CDR1 and CDR2 are LGHNA and YSLEER. This CDR3 is CASSQETGDRAEAFF. The CDR3 nucleotides read TGCGCCAGCAGCCAAGAAACGGGGGATCGCGCTGAAGCTTTCTTT.

For this clonotype: This clone may be a read error of a much larger clone one base away. The J gene is TRBJ2-5, the V gene TRBV20-1; 7 bases are shared with TRBD2. Per germline, CDR1 DFQATT and CDR2 SNEGSKA (reference sequence). Losses at the gene ends were 3 bases for V and 7 bases for J; bases not matched to a gene: 8. This CDR3 is 13 amino acids long. The DNA for the CDR3 is TGCAGTGCTAGCCGGACTAGTCAGGGGACCCAGTACTTC. This encodes CSASRTSQGTQYF.

This clonotype came up a few times. The chain joins TRBV4-1 to TRBJ1-4; TRBD1 matches 7 bases. The trim removed 0 bases at V and 5 bases at J, leaving 6 bases unmatched. This CDR3 region has 16 residues. CDR1 MGHRA and CDR2 YSYEKL come from the germline V gene. CDR3 sequence (DNA): TGCGCCAGCAGCCAAGATCTCGACAGGGCGAATGAAAAACTGTTTTTT. As protein: CASSQDLDRANEKLFF.

At least ten counts were recorded for this clonotype. The CDR3 reads CSAKKGQDNEQFF. In nucleotides, the CDR3 is TGCAGTGCTAAAAAGGGACAAGACAATGAGCAGTTCTTC. The rearrangement joins TRBV20-1 to TRBJ2-1; TRBD1 might be the D (6 bases). Trimming stripped 4 bases from V and 5 bases from J, with 12 bases between. The CDR3 has 13 residues. Germline assignment: CDR1 DFQATT and CDR2 SNEGSKA (reference sequence).

The chain has TRBV4-1 and TRBJ2-2; the D call may be TRBD1 or TRBD2 (5 bases each). The V gene's germline CDR1 is MGHRA and CDR2 YSYEKL. Trimming stripped 0 bases from V and 2 bases from J, with 22 bases between. The CDR3 totals 20 residues. Here the CDR3 DNA reads TGCGCCAGCAGCCAAGATGGCGTCGCACGGGACGGGCCTAACACCGGGGAGCTGTTTTTT. As protein: CASSQDGVARDGPNTGELFF.

This clonotype is classed as medium-sized. CDR3 loop: CSAIRGLAETQYF. The CDR3, as DNA: TGCAGTGCGATCCGGGGGTTAGCGGAGACCCAGTACTTC. The gene calls are TRBV20-1 and TRBJ2-5, with D possibly being TRBD2 (6 bases). Trimming cost V 6 bases and J 5 bases, with 16 bases left between them. Germline CDR1 DFQATT, CDR2 SNEGSKA (reference sequence). This CDR3 is built from 13 residues.

This clonotype has ten or more counts. The rearrangement joins TRBV29-1 to TRBJ2-7, with D perhaps TRBD2 (5 bases). V dropped 0 bases and J dropped 7 bases, with 13 bases sitting between them. The CDR3 is made up of 13 amino acids. Germline V gene lookup returns CDR1 SQVTM and CDR2 ANQGSEA. The CDR3 DNA is TGCAGCGTTGAAGATTTACCAGGCGGGGAGCAGTACTTC. This codes for CSVEDLPGGEQYF.

This clonotype was seen many times. The chain joins TRBV28 to TRBJ2-3, with TRBD2 as a possible D gene (5 bases). The length of the CDR3 is 17 residues. Germline V gene sequence: CDR1 MDHEN, CDR2 SYDVKM. Trimming removed 5 bases from V and 0 bases from J, with 18 bases in between. The CDR3 nucleotides are TGTGCCAGCAGTCCCTTCAAGCGGTCCGATAGCACAGATACGCAGTATTTT. Translated: CASSPFKRSDSTDTQYF.

The chain uses TRBV28 and TRBJ1-4, with 9 bases fitting TRBD1. J lost 7 bases, V lost 5 bases, and 8 bases had no gene match. The CDR3 is 15 residues long. Germline CDR1 reads MDHEN; CDR2 reads SYDVKM. This chain's CDR3 is CASSGRGTGLEKLFF. CDR3 nucleotides: TGTGCCAGCAGTGGACGCGGGACAGGGCTTGAAAAACTGTTTTTT.

In its sample, this clonotype was seen a few times. The chain carries TRBV7-9 and TRBJ1-1; 8 bases agree with TRBD1. CDR1 is SEHNR and CDR2 is FQNEAQ in the germline V gene (reference sequence). This CDR3 spans 14 amino acids. J was trimmed by 1 base and V by 4 bases; bases with no gene match: 2. CDR3 sequence reads: CASSSGQANTEAFF. The CDR3 DNA reads TGTGCCAGCAGCTCGGGACAGGCGAACACTGAAGCTTTCTTT. The variable domain in full, with the rest retrieved from reference TRBV7-9 and TRBJ1-1, is DTGVSQNPRHKITKRGQNVTFRCDPISEHNRLYWYRQTLGQGPEFLTYFQNEAQLEKSRLLSDRFSAERPKGSFSTLEIQRTEQGDSAMYLCASSSGQANTEAFFGQGTRLTVV.

V is TRBV5-1 and J is TRBJ1-2; the D is unclear. The CDR3 totals 15 residues. Germline V lookup: CDR1 SGHRS, CDR2 YFSETQ. The V and J ends lost 0 bases and 2 bases respectively, with 11 bases between them. The CDR3 nucleotides are TGCGCCAGCAGCTTGGATACGGTTAACAACTATGGCTACACCTTC. Amino acid sequence: CASSLDTVNNYGYTF.

The genes are TRBV11-3 and TRBJ2-7; 10 nucleotides line up with TRBD1. Germline CDR1 and CDR2: SGHNT and YENEEA. This CDR3 is 15 amino acids long. V lost 3 bases to trimming and J lost 7 bases; unmatched junction nucleotides: 9. The CDR3 loop is CASSLSGQGVREQYF. CDR3 coding DNA: TGTGCCAGCAGCTTGTCCGGACAGGGGGTACGGGAGCAGTACTTC.

The CDR3 loop reads CAISGTGQGFTGELFF. The CDR3 DNA follows: TGTGCCATCAGTGGGACCGGACAGGGGTTCACCGGGGAGCTGTTTTTT. This chain joins TRBV10-3 and TRBJ2-2; 9 bases fit TRBD1. CDR1 and CDR2 from the germline V gene are ENHRY and SYGVKD. V gave up 4 bases and J gave up 4 bases; unmatched junction bases: 7. The CDR3 extends over 16 amino acids.

This CDR3 is CASSHTPGANVLTF. The CDR3 DNA is TGCGCCAGCAGCCATACTCCTGGGGCCAACGTCCTGACTTTC. The chain has TRBV4-1 and TRBJ2-6; the D is unclear. The V and J ends lost 3 bases and 2 bases respectively, with 5 bases between them. The CDR3 runs 14 residues. Germline CDR1 reads MGHRA; CDR2 reads YSYEKL.

This clonotype occurred a few times. The chain uses TRBV3-1 and TRBJ2-2; 8 nucleotides agree with TRBD1. V was pared by 6 bases and J by 5 bases, with 5 bases of the junction left unmatched. This CDR3 comprises 14 residues. The germline gives CDR1 LGHDT, CDR2 YNNKEL (reference sequence). CDR3 residues: CASRPRGQTGELFF. The CDR3 coding sequence is TGTGCCAGCAGGCCCAGGGGGCAAACCGGGGAGCTGTTTTTT.

J is TRBJ1-6 and V is TRBV3-1, with D perhaps TRBD1 (5 bases). Germline V gives CDR1 LGHDT, CDR2 YNNKEL (reference sequence). The CDR3 sequence is 13 residues long. The V and J ends lost 2 bases and 16 bases respectively, with 15 bases between them. The CDR3 is CASSQSQLRGLHF. DNA of the CDR3: TGTGCCAGCAGCCAATCGCAGCTGAGGGGACTCCACTTT.

This clonotype was observed a handful of times. CDR3 sequence: CSARDGFNQPQHF. CDR3 sequence (DNA): TGCAGTGCTAGAGATGGGTTCAATCAGCCCCAGCATTTT. This chain joins TRBV20-1 and TRBJ1-5; D remains unclear. Germline V lookup: CDR1 DFQATT, CDR2 SNEGSKA (reference sequence). The CDR3 contains 13 residues. The V end was cut by 0 bases, the J end by 3 bases, with 6 bases between.

A remark on this clonotype: The junction departs from germline at one end; a sequencing error may be responsible. The chain combines TRBV12-3 or TRBV12-4 with TRBJ2-5; 11 bases map to TRBD2. The CDR3 totals 18 residues. DNA for the CDR3: TGTGCCATCAGTTTAGGGGCCCGGCTAGCGGGGGGCCAAGAGACCCAGTACTTC. Its translation is CAISLGARLAGGQETQYF.

The V gene is TRBV5-1, the J gene TRBJ2-3; 12 positions match TRBD2. Germline V gene sequence: CDR1 SGHRS, CDR2 YFSETQ. This CDR3 is built from 18 residues. With V trimmed by 5 bases and J by 3 bases, 13 bases remained unmatched. CDR3 sequence (DNA): TGCGCCAGCAGTCTAATCCCTAGCGGGGGGGCCATTACAGATACGCAGTATTTT. Encoded protein: CASSLIPSGGAITDTQYF.

Only a few counts were recorded for this clonotype. The rearrangement uses TRBV4-3 and TRBJ1-4; TRBD1 aligns across 8 bases. Germline V lookup: CDR1 LGHNA, CDR2 YSLEER. The CDR3 is 15 residues long. V trimming: 5 bases; J trimming: 8 bases; junction bases outside the gene matches: 10. The CDR3 loop is CASSYGQGLNEKLFF. As DNA, the CDR3 is TGCGCCAGCAGCTACGGACAGGGCCTTAACGAAAAACTGTTTTTT.

This chain joins TRBV6-5 and TRBJ1-4, with TRBD1 as a possible D gene (5 bases). Trimming left V 4 bases short and J 2 bases short, with 8 bases between. CDR3 size: 14 residues. The germline CDR1 and CDR2 sequences are MNHEY and SVGAGI. In DNA, the CDR3 is TGTGCCAGCAGTTGGGGGGGTACTAATGAAAAACTGTTTTTT. The encoded protein is CASSWGGTNEKLFF.

This clonotype showed up many times. The chain has TRBV28 and TRBJ2-5; D is unclear. Germline V gives CDR1 MDHEN, CDR2 SYDVKM. Deletions cut 4 bases from V and 5 bases from J, with 11 bases between. The CDR3 contains 13 residues. This CDR3 is CASSSGPRETQYF. CDR3 DNA sequence: TGTGCCAGCAGTTCTGGGCCTCGGGAGACCCAGTACTTC.

The chain employs TRBV13 and TRBJ2-1; the match to TRBD1 covers 7 bases. Germline values: CDR1 PRHDT, CDR2 FYEKMQ (reference sequence). V gave up 5 bases and J gave up 8 bases; unmatched junction bases: 15. The CDR3 runs 16 residues. CDR3 residues: CASSLRRGGYGDEQFF. CDR3 nucleotides: TGTGCCAGCAGCCTGCGAAGAGGGGGCTATGGCGATGAGCAGTTCTTC.

This clonotype has more than one count but fewer than ten. The V and J genes are TRBV20-1 and TRBJ1-5, with unresolved D. The CDR3 is 15 residues long. Germline loops: CDR1 DFQATT, CDR2 SNEGSKA (reference sequence). Trimming shortened V by 0 bases and J by 0 bases, and 9 bases separated the two germline ends. The CDR3 protein is CSARDLGYSNQPQHF. CDR3 sequence (DNA): TGCAGTGCTAGAGATCTGGGCTATAGCAATCAGCCCCAGCATTTT.

This clonotype was seen ten or more times. V gene TRBV12-3 or TRBV12-4 combines with J gene TRBJ2-3; perhaps TRBD2 as D (6 bases). V was shortened by 5 bases and J by 8 bases, with 11 bases between the two germline ends. The CDR3 extends over 12 amino acids. The CDR3 loop is CASSAEGLTQYF. In DNA form, the CDR3 reads TGTGCCAGCAGTGCGGAGGGGCTTACGCAGTATTTT.

In its sample, this clonotype was seen a few times. CDR3 amino acids: CASSLGTGTAGYTF. CDR3 in DNA: TGTGCCAGCAGCTTAGGCACCGGGACAGCCGGCTACACCTTC. The chain carries TRBV7-2 and TRBJ1-2; 7 bases are shared with TRBD1. The V segment lost 1 base and the J segment 8 bases; nucleotides outside the gene matches: 7. CDR1 and CDR2 from the germline V gene are SGHTA and FQGNSA. The CDR3 consists of 14 residues.